A selection of T cell receptor beta chains follows, all from one sample in a study of T-cell memory formation after mild COVID-19. TCRdb re-called the 5' RACE reads through MiXCR, storing one row per CDR3 protein. Of around 150,000 distinct CDR3 sequences in the sample, roughly 11% were seen once. Sequenced sample: PBMCs or a T cell subset sorted from them (not recorded which). All receptors come from a man aged 18 to 30 who had mild COVID-19 (a few samples of this study predate the infection). Cell type and time point are not known. CDR3s include the opening cysteine and the closing phenylalanine or tryptophan. D genes are given only for firm matches. The size of a clone is reported for some rows only, either as once, few or many, or as a class for expanded clones.

V: TRBV7-2; size: .; D: .; J: TRBJ1-1; DNA: TGTGCCAGCAGCTTAGCGCTCCGCGCGGCTTTCTTT; CDR3: CASSLALRAAFF
V: TRBV5-1; size: .; D: .; J: TRBJ2-1; DNA: TGCGCCAGCAGCTTGCAGGGGCAAGAGCAGTTCTTC; CDR3: CASSLQGQEQFF
V: TRBV5-4; size: .; D: .; J: TRBJ2-3; DNA: TGTGCCAGCAGCTTAGGCGGTTCTACGGCAGATACGCAGTATTTT; CDR3: CASSLGGSTADTQYF
V: TRBV10-3; size: few; D: .; J: TRBJ1-6; DNA: TGTGCCATCAGTGACCCGGGACGGGATAATTCACCCCTCCACTTT; CDR3: CAISDPGRDNSPLHF
V: TRBV20-1; size: .; D: TRBD1; J: TRBJ1-5; DNA: TGCAGTGCCCCAGGGGGCGGGGATCAGCCCCAGCATTTT; CDR3: CSAPGGGDQPQHF
V: TRBV24-1; size: few; D: TRBD1; J: TRBJ1-5; DNA: TGTGCCACCAGTGATAGTGGGCAGGGGGCGCAGCCCCAGCATTTT; CDR3: CATSDSGQGAQPQHF
V: TRBV7-2; size: .; D: TRBD1; J: TRBJ1-2; DNA: TGTGCCAGCAGCCCTGGACAGGGGGCAATGTGGGGCTACACCTTC; CDR3: CASSPGQGAMWGYTF
V: TRBV6-5; size: few; D: .; J: TRBJ2-3; DNA: TGTGCCAGCAGTTACTTAAAGGGCACAGATACGCAGTATTTT; CDR3: CASSYLKGTDTQYF
V: TRBV7-2; size: many; D: .; J: TRBJ1-3; DNA: TGTGCCAGCAGCCAGTACACAGGGCCGGTCGGGAACACCATATATTTT; CDR3: CASSQYTGPVGNTIYF
V: TRBV20-1; size: many; D: .; J: TRBJ2-3; DNA: TGCAGTGCCCGAGACGGAGGGAAAGGCGCAGATACGCAGTATTTT; CDR3: CSARDGGKGADTQYF
V: TRBV29-1; size: .; D: TRBD1; J: TRBJ2-7; DNA: TGCAGCGCCAGATCCGGGACAGGGGGGCGAGAGCAGTACTTC; CDR3: CSARSGTGGREQYF
V: TRBV3-1; size: .; D: .; J: TRBJ2-1; DNA: TGTGCCAGCAGCCAAGACAGACACAATGAGCAGTTCTTC; CDR3: CASSQDRHNEQFF
V: TRBV12-3/TRBV12-4; size: .; D: .; J: TRBJ1-5; DNA: TGTGCCAGCCTGTCGGCCTTTAGCGATCAGCCCCAGCATTTT; CDR3: CASLSAFSDQPQHF
V: TRBV28; size: .; D: TRBD1; J: TRBJ1-3; DNA: TGTGCCAGCAGTTTATACACAGGGGTGGACACCATATATTTT; CDR3: CASSLYTGVDTIYF
V: TRBV7-2; size: few; D: .; J: TRBJ1-1; DNA: TGTGCCAGCAGCCTCCTCGGGGGACGCACTGAAGCTTTCTTT; CDR3: CASSLLGGRTEAFF
V: TRBV20-1; size: few; D: .; J: TRBJ1-5; DNA: TGCAGTGCAACCCCCGGGGGGAGCTATCAGCCCCAGCATTTT; CDR3: CSATPGGSYQPQHF
V: TRBV5-6; size: many; D: .; J: TRBJ2-5; DNA: TGTGCCAGCGGGGTGGTAACGCTGTACCAAGAGACCCAGTACTTC; CDR3: CASGVVTLYQETQYF
V: TRBV11-2; size: few; D: .; J: TRBJ1-4; DNA: TGTGCCAGCAGCTCCAGGGGAGGACTAGATGAAAAACTGTTTTTT; CDR3: CASSSRGGLDEKLFF
V: TRBV5-1; size: few; D: .; J: TRBJ2-1; DNA: TGCGCCAGCAGCTTGGAGAGCCCCGGTGAGCAGTTCTTC; CDR3: CASSLESPGEQFF
V: TRBV5-1; size: .; D: TRBD2; J: TRBJ2-5; DNA: TGCGCCAGCAGCTGGGCTAGCGGTCAAGAGACCCAGTACTTC; CDR3: CASSWASGQETQYF
V: TRBV5-1; size: many; D: .; J: TRBJ1-1; DNA: TGCGCCAGCAGCTCTTCTACGGGGAACACTGAAGCTTTCTTT; CDR3: CASSSSTGNTEAFF
V: TRBV24-1; size: .; D: TRBD1; J: TRBJ1-5; DNA: TGTGCCACCAGTGAGGAGGGACAGGCCGTAAATCAGCCCCAGCATTTT; CDR3: CATSEEGQAVNQPQHF
V: TRBV11-2; size: few; D: .; J: TRBJ2-5; DNA: TGTGCCAGCAGCTTTGGTTCTGGGGTTGAGACCCAGTACTTC; CDR3: CASSFGSGVETQYF
V: TRBV5-1; size: .; D: .; J: TRBJ1-1; DNA: TGCGCCAGCAGCCCGGATGGGTCAGAAACTGAAGCTTTCTTT; CDR3: CASSPDGSETEAFF
V: TRBV6-1; size: .; D: TRBD1; J: TRBJ2-1; DNA: TGTGCCAGCAGTGCCCAGGGGGCGTCGAATGAGCAGTTCTTC; CDR3: CASSAQGASNEQFF
V: TRBV7-2; size: few; D: .; J: TRBJ1-1; DNA: TGTGCCAGCAGCTCCGGGGGAATGAACACTGAAGCTTTCTTT; CDR3: CASSSGGMNTEAFF
V: TRBV7-7; size: .; D: TRBD2; J: TRBJ2-5; DNA: TGTGCCAGCAGCTCGAATAGCGGGGGGGAGACCCAGTACTTC; CDR3: CASSSNSGGETQYF
V: TRBV29-1; size: many; D: .; J: TRBJ1-1; DNA: TGCAGCGTTTCTGAGGGGGTGGGCACTGAAGCTTTCTTT; CDR3: CSVSEGVGTEAFF
V: TRBV15; size: .; D: .; J: TRBJ2-5; DNA: TGTGCCACCTCGCAGGGACTTGGGCAAGAGACCCAGTACTTC; CDR3: CATSQGLGQETQYF
V: TRBV5-1; size: .; D: TRBD1; J: TRBJ2-5; DNA: TGCGCCAGCACCTGGCAGGGGGCCCAAGAGACCCAGTACTTC; CDR3: CASTWQGAQETQYF
V: TRBV5-1; size: once; D: .; J: TRBJ1-1; DNA: TGCGCCAGCAGCCACCGCCCGGCTTTCTTT; CDR3: CASSHRPAFF
V: TRBV3-1; size: .; D: TRBD1; J: TRBJ1-2; DNA: TGTGCCAGCAGCCACTTCGCAGGGGGCAACTATGGCTACACCTTC; CDR3: CASSHFAGGNYGYTF
V: TRBV9; size: .; D: .; J: TRBJ2-1; DNA: TGTGCCAGCAGCGTAGGGTCTAGCGAATACAATGAGCAGTTCTTC; CDR3: CASSVGSSEYNEQFF
V: TRBV20-1; size: few; D: .; J: TRBJ2-5; DNA: TGCAGTGCTAGAGTTCCTCAAGAGACCCAGTACTTC; CDR3: CSARVPQETQYF
V: TRBV5-1; size: .; D: .; J: TRBJ2-3; DNA: TGCGCCAGCAGCCCCCCGACCACGTTAACGCAGTATTTT; CDR3: CASSPPTTLTQYF
V: TRBV5-1; size: .; D: .; J: TRBJ1-3; DNA: TGCGCCAGCAGCTCTTCAACCAGGGCCGCACTCTCTGGAAACACCATATATTTT; CDR3: CASSSSTRAALSGNTIYF
V: TRBV28; size: few; D: TRBD1; J: TRBJ1-2; DNA: TGTGCCAGCAGATTCACAGGGGGCCAGGGGGTCTATGGCTACACCTTC; CDR3: CASRFTGGQGVYGYTF
V: TRBV12-3/TRBV12-4; size: few; D: .; J: TRBJ2-7; DNA: TGTGCCAGCACCAAGGGGGGGTCAGTCTACGAGCAGTACTTC; CDR3: CASTKGGSVYEQYF
V: TRBV18; size: few; D: .; J: TRBJ1-2; DNA: TGTGCCAGCTCACCGAAGACAGACTATGGCTACACCTTC; CDR3: CASSPKTDYGYTF
V: TRBV19; size: few; D: .; J: TRBJ1-2; DNA: TGTGCCAGTAGTATTACTCGGGGGTCGGATGGCTACACCTTC; CDR3: CASSITRGSDGYTF
V: TRBV28; size: few; D: TRBD1; J: TRBJ2-2; DNA: TGTGCCAGCAGTCTTATGCCTGGACAGGGAGGAGGGGAGCTGTTTTTT; CDR3: CASSLMPGQGGGELFF
V: TRBV9; size: many; D: .; J: TRBJ1-5; DNA: TGTGCCAGCAGCGTAGAGAGCAATCAGCCCCAGCATTTT; CDR3: CASSVESNQPQHF
V: TRBV2; size: few; D: TRBD2; J: TRBJ2-1; DNA: TGTGCCGCGACTAGCGGGGACTCCTACAATGAGCAGTTCTTC; CDR3: CAATSGDSYNEQFF
V: TRBV28; size: .; D: TRBD2; J: TRBJ2-1; DNA: TGTGCCAGCAGCCAACCCGGGACTAGCGTGAATGAGCAGTTCTTC; CDR3: CASSQPGTSVNEQFF
V: TRBV6-5; size: .; D: TRBD1; J: TRBJ1-2; DNA: TGTGCCAGCAGTTTGGGACAGGGGGGCTATGGCTACACCTTC; CDR3: CASSLGQGGYGYTF
V: TRBV4-2; size: many; D: .; J: TRBJ2-1; DNA: TGTGCCAGCAGCCAAGACGGGGTAGTCTACAATGAGCAGTTCTTC; CDR3: CASSQDGVVYNEQFF
V: TRBV29-1; size: many; D: .; J: TRBJ1-4; DNA: TGCAGCGCTGGGCAGGGAGAAAAACTGTTTTTT; CDR3: CSAGQGEKLFF
V: TRBV5-1; size: .; D: .; J: TRBJ2-2; DNA: TGCGCCAGCAGCTTGTCGCCTAGCTGGGACACCGGGGAGCTGTTTTTT; CDR3: CASSLSPSWDTGELFF
V: TRBV5-1; size: many; D: .; J: TRBJ2-3; DNA: TGCGCCAGCAGCTTGAGCGTATCAGGGACGCAGTATTTT; CDR3: CASSLSVSGTQYF
V: TRBV4-3; size: .; D: TRBD1; J: TRBJ1-1; DNA: TGCGCCAGCAGCCAAGTGGGACAGGGGGAAGTCACTGAAGCTTTCTTT; CDR3: CASSQVGQGEVTEAFF